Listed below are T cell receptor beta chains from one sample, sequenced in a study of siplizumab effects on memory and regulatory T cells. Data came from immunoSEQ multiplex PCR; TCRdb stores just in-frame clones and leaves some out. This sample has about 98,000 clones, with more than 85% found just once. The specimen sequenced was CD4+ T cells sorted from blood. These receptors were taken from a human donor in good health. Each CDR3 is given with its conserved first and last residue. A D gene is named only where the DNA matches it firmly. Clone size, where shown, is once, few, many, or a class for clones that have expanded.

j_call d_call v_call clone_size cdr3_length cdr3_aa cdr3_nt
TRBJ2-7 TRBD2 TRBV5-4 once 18 CASSFRVLGLAGEYEQYF TGTGCCAGCAGCTTCCGTGTTCTGGGACTAGCGGGAGAGTACGAGCAGTACTTC
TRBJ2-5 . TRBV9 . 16 CASSVGGLNTKETQYF TGTGCCAGCAGCGTAGGAGGACTGAATACGAAAGAGACCCAGTACTTC
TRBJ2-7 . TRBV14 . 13 CASSQVKGYEQYF TGTGCCAGCAGCCAAGTAAAAGGCTACGAGCAGTACTTC
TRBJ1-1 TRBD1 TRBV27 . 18 CASSPRQGARGQNTEAFF TGTGCCAGCAGTCCAAGACAGGGGGCGAGAGGTCAGAACACTGAAGCTTTCTTT
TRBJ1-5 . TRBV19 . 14 CASNPLTSNQPQHF TGTGCCAGTAACCCCCTAACTAGCAATCAGCCCCAGCATTTT
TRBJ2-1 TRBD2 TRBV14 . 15 CASSQELAGTSEQFF TGTGCCAGCAGCCAAGAACTAGCGGGAACGAGTGAGCAGTTCTTC
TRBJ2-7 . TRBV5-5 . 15 CASSLEQGTSYEQYF TGTGCCAGCAGCTTGGAGCAGGGGACCTCCTACGAGCAGTACTTC
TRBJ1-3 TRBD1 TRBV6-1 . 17 CASSEHGQGAVGNTIYF TGTGCCAGCAGTGAACATGGACAGGGGGCAGTGGGAAACACCATATATTTT
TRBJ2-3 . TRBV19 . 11 CASSITDTQYF TGTGCCAGTAGTATCACAGATACGCAGTATTTT
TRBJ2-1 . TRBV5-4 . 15 CASSFPIDLKNEQFF TGTGCCAGCAGCTTCCCGATAGACCTCAAAAACGAGCAGTTCTTC
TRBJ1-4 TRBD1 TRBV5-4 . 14 CASSPDRGFEKLFF TGTGCCAGCAGCCCGGACAGGGGTTTTGAAAAACTGTTTTTT
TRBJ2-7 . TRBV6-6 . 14 CASSVQREPYEQYF TGTGCCAGCAGCGTCCAAAGGGAACCCTACGAGCAGTACTTC
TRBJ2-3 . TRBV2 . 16 CASSLEAVPSADTQYF TGTGCCAGCAGTTTGGAGGCGGTCCCCAGCGCAGATACGCAGTATTTT
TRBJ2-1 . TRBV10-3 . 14 CAITRTASYNEQFF TGTGCCATCACCCGGACGGCCTCCTACAATGAGCAGTTCTTC
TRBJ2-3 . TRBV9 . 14 CASSTPDGVDTQYF TGTGCCAGCAGCACCCCAGATGGGGTCGATACGCAGTATTTT
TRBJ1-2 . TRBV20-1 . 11 CSARGDGGYTF TGCAGTGCTCGCGGGGATGGCGGCTACACCTTC
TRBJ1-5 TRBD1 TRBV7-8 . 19 CASSLGRGRQGGGYQPQHF TGTGCCAGCAGCTTAGGGCGGGGCAGACAGGGGGGAGGCTATCAGCCCCAGCATTTT
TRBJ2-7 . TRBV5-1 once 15 CASSPRQGGPHEQYF TGCGCCAGCAGCCCCAGACAGGGAGGGCCACACGAGCAGTACTTC
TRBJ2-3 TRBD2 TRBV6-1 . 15 CASSDSIAGGDTQYF TGTGCCAGCAGTGACTCTATAGCGGGAGGGGATACGCAGTATTTT
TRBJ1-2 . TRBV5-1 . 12 CASSLSPGAQTF TGCGCCAGCAGCTTGAGTCCCGGGGCGCAAACCTTC
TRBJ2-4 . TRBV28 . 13 CASGLLAKNIQYF TGTGCCAGCGGGTTACTAGCCAAAAACATTCAGTACTTC
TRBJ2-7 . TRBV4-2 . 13 CASSPGPRQEQYF TGTGCCAGCAGCCCCGGGCCCAGGCAGGAGCAGTACTTC
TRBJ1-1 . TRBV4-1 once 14 CASSQPREGTEAFF TGCGCCAGCAGCCAACCCAGGGAGGGAACTGAAGCTTTCTTT
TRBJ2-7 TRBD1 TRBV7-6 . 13 CASSPGQGFEQYF TGTGCCAGCAGCCCGGGACAGGGCTTCGAGCAGTACTTC
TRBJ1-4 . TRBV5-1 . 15 CASSPTGATNEKLFF TGCGCCAGCAGCCCTACGGGAGCAACTAATGAAAAACTGTTTTTT
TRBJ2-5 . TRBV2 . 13 CASTRPAGETQYF TGTGCCAGCACGCGACCCGCCGGAGAGACCCAGTACTTC
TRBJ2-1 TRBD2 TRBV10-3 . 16 CAISRMLAGGNNEQFF TGTGCCATCAGCCGAATGCTAGCGGGAGGGAACAATGAGCAGTTCTTC
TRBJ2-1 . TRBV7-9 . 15 CASRPGTYSYNEQFF TGTGCCAGTCGGCCCGGGACTTATTCCTACAATGAGCAGTTCTTC
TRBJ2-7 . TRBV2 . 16 CASSLLGGQRSYEQYF TGTGCCAGCAGTCTGTTGGGGGGACAGAGATCCTACGAGCAGTACTTC
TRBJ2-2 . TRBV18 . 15 CASSPLAGRDGELFF TGTGCCAGCTCACCACTCGCGGGAAGGGACGGGGAGCTGTTTTTT
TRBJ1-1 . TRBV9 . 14 CASSGGRVNTEAFF TGTGCCAGCAGCGGGGGACGGGTTAACACTGAAGCTTTCTTT
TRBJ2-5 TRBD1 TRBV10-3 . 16 CAISDGQGPAGETQYF TGTGCCATCAGTGACGGACAGGGGCCGGCGGGGGAGACCCAGTACTTC
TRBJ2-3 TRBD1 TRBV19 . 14 CATSSGTGPDTQYF TGTGCCACCAGCAGCGGGACAGGGCCAGATACGCAGTATTTT
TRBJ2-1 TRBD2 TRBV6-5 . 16 CASSYRAGGSYNEQFF TGTGCCAGCAGTTATCGGGCGGGAGGGTCCTACAATGAGCAGTTCTTC
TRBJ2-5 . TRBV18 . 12 CASSPVQETQYF TGTGCCAGCTCACCAGTGCAAGAGACCCAGTACTTC
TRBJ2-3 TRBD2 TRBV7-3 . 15 CASSLSGMSTDTQYF TGTGCCAGCAGTCTTAGCGGGATGAGCACAGATACGCAGTATTTT
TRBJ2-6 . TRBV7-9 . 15 CASPRGASGANVLTF TGTGCCAGCCCGAGGGGGGCAAGCGGGGCCAACGTCCTGACTTTC
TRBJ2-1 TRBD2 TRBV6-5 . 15 CASSYGTSGSHEQFF TGTGCCAGCAGTTACGGGACTAGCGGGAGTCATGAGCAGTTCTTC
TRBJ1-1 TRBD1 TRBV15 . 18 CATSRDLITGGPNTEAFF TGTGCCACCAGCAGGGATTTGATAACAGGGGGCCCGAACACTGAAGCTTTCTTT
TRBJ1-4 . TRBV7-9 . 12 CAISPQGLKVFF TGTGCCATCAGTCCCCAGGGACTAAAAGTGTTTTTT
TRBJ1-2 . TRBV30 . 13 CAWSKVLIYGYTF TGTGCCTGGTCTAAGGTCCTTATCTATGGCTACACCTTC
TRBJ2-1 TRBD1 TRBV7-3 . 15 CASSLTGQSYNEQFF TGTGCCAGCAGCTTAACGGGACAGTCTTACAATGAGCAGTTCTTC
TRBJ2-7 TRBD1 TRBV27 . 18 CASSFFRGQGTSSYEQYF TGTGCCAGCAGTTTCTTTAGGGGACAGGGCACGAGCTCCTACGAGCAGTACTTC
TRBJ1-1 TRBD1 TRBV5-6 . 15 CASNFGGQGALEAFF TGTGCCAGCAACTTTGGGGGACAGGGGGCACTTGAAGCTTTCTTT
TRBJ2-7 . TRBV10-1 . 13 CASSGTVTYEQYF TGCGCCAGTTCCGGGACGGTGACCTACGAGCAGTACTTC
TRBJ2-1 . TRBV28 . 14 CASSFGGGSGEEFF .
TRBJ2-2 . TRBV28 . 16 CASRLSTSGSPGELFF TGTGCCAGCCGGCTCTCGACTAGTGGTTCCCCCGGGGAGCTGTTTTTT
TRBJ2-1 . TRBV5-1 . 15 CASSLAGSSYNEQFF TGCGCCAGCAGCTTGGCCGGGAGCTCCTACAATGAGCAGTTCTTC
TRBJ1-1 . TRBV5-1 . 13 CASSWGANTEAFF TGCGCCAGCAGTTGGGGCGCAAACACTGAAGCTTTCTTT
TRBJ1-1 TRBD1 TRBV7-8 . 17 CASKFAGTGDFFTEAFF TGTGCCAGCAAGTTCGCCGGGACAGGGGATTTTTTCACTGAAGCTTTCTTT
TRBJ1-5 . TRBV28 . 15 CASSYLGGGMKPQHF TGTGCCAGCAGCTACCTAGGCGGGGGTATGAAGCCCCAGCATTTT
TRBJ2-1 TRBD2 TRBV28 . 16 CASSLSSGRFDNEQFF TGTGCCAGCAGTTTAAGTAGCGGGAGGTTTGACAATGAGCAGTTCTTC
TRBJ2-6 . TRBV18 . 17 CASWREYANSGANVLTF TGTGCCAGCTGGAGGGAGTACGCCAACTCTGGGGCCAACGTCCTGACTTTC
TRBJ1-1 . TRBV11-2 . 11 CASSLLTEAFF TGTGCCAGCAGCTTACTTACTGAAGCTTTCTTT
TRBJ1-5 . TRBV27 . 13 CASSLSRNQPQHF TGTGCCAGCAGTTTATCGCGTAATCAGCCCCAGCATTTT
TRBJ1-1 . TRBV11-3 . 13 CASSSQRNTEAFF TGTGCCAGCAGCTCCCAGAGAAACACTGAAGCTTTCTTT
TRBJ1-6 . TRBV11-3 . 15 CASSPGDFPNSPLHF TGTGCCAGCAGCCCTGGAGATTTCCCTAATTCACCCCTCCACTTT
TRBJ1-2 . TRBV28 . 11 CASSNNYGYTF TGTGCCAGCAGCAATAACTATGGCTACACCTTC
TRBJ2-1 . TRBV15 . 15 CATSRDRWLNNEQFF TGTGCCACCAGCAGAGATCGATGGTTAAACAATGAGCAGTTCTTC